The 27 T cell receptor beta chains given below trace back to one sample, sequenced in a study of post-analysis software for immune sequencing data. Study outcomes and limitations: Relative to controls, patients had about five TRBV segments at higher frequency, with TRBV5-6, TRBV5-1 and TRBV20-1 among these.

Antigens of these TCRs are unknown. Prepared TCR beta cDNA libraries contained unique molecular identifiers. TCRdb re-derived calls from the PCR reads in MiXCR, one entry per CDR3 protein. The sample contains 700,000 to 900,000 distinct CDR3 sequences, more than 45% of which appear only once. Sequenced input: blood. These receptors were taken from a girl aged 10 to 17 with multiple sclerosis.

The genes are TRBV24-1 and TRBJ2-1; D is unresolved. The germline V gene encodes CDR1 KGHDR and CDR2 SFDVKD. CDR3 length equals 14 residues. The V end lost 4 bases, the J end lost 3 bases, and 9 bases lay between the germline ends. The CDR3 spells CATSDRNYYNEQFF. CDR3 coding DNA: TGTGCCACCAGTGACCGTAACTACTACAATGAGCAGTTCTTC.

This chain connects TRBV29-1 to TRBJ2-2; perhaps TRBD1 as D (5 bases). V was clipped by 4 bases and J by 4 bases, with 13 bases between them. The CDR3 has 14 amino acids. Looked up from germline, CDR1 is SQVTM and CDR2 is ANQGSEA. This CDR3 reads CSVVGYRSTGELFF. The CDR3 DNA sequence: TGCAGCGTTGTTGGGTACAGGAGCACCGGGGAGCTGTTTTTT.

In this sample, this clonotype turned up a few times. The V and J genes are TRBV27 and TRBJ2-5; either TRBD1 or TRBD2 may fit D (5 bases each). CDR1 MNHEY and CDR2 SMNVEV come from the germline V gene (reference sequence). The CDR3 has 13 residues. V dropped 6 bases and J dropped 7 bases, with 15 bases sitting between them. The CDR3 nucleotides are TGTGCCAGCAGCATAATCGGGGACGGGACCCAGTACTTC. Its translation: CASSIIGDGTQYF.

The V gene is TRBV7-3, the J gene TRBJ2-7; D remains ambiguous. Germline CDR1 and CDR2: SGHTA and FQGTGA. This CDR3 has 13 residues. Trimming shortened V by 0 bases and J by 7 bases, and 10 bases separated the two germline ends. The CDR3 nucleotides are TGTGCCAGCAGCTTAACGCTGGGTTTGGAGCAGTACTTC. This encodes CASSLTLGLEQYF.

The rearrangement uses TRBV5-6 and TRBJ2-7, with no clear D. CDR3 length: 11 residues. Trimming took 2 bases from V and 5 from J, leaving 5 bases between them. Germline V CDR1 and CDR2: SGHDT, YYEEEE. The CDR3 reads CASSFYDEQYF. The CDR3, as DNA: TGTGCCAGCAGCTTTTACGACGAGCAGTACTTC. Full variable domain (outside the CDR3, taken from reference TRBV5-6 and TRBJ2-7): DAGVTQSPTHLIKTRGQQVTLRCSPKSGHDTVSWYQQALGQGPQFIFQYYEEEERQRGNFPDRFSGHQFPNYSSELNVNALLLGDSALYLCASSFYDEQYFGPGTRLTVT.

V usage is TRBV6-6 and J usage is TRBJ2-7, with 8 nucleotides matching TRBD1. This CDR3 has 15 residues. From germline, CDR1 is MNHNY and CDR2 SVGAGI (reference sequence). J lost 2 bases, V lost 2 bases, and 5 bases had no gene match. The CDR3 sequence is CASSYRGQGAYEQYF. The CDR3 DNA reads TGTGCCAGCAGTTACCGTGGACAGGGAGCCTACGAGCAGTACTTC.

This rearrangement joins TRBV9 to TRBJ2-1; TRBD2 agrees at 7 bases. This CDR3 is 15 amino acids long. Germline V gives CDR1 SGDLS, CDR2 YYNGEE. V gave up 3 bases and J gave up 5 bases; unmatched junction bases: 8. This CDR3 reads CASSASGNYNNEQFF. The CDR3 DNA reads TGTGCCAGCAGCGCGAGCGGGAACTACAACAATGAGCAGTTCTTC.

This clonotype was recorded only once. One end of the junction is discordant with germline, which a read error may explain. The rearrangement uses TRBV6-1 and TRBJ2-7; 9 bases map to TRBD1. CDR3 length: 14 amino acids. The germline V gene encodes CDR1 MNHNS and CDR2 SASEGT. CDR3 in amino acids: CASKNRGRTYEQYF. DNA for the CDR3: TGTGCCAGCAAGAACAGGGGGCGCACCTACGAACAGTACTTC.

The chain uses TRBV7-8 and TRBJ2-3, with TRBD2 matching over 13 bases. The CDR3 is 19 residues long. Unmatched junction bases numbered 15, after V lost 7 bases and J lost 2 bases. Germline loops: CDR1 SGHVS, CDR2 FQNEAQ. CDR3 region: CASTEEPGLAGPFTDTQYF. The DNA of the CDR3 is TGTGCCAGCACCGAAGAACCGGGACTAGCGGGACCGTTCACAGATACGCAGTATTTT.

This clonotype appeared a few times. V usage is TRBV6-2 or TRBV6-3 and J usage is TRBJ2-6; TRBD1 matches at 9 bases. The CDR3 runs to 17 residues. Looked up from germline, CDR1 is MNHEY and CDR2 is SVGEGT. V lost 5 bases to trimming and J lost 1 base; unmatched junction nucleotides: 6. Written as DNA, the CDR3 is TGTGCCAGCAGTCGGGACAGGGTTTCTTCTGGGGCCAACGTCCTGACTTTC. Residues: CASSRDRVSSGANVLTF.

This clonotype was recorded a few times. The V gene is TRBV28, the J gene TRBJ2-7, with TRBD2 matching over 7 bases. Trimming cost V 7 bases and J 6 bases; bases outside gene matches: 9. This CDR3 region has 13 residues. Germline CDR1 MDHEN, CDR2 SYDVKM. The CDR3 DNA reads TGTGCCAGCACCTTGGGAGGGGCGACCGAGCAGTACTTC. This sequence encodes CASTLGGATEQYF.

The CDR3 region is CASSESATNEKLFF. CDR3 sequence (DNA): TGTGCCAGCAGTGAATCAGCAACTAATGAAAAACTGTTTTTT. This chain connects TRBV2 to TRBJ1-4; D is uncertain. Germline CDR1 and CDR2: SNHLY and FYNNEI. The CDR3 length is 14 residues. Trimming left V 2 bases short and J 0 bases short, with 4 bases between.

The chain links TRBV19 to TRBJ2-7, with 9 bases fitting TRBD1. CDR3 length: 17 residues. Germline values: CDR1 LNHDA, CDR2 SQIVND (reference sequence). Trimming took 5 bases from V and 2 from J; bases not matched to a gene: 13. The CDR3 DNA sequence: TGTGCCAGTAGTCCCAACACCGGGACAGGGCCCCCCTACGAGCAGTACTTC. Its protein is CASSPNTGTGPPYEQYF. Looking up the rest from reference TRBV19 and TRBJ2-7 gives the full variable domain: DGGITQSPKYLFRKEGQNVTLSCEQNLNHDAMYWYRQDPGQGLRLIYYSQIVNDFQKGDIAEGYSVSREKKESFPLTVTSAQKNPTAFYLCASSPNTGTGPPYEQYFGPGTRLTVT.

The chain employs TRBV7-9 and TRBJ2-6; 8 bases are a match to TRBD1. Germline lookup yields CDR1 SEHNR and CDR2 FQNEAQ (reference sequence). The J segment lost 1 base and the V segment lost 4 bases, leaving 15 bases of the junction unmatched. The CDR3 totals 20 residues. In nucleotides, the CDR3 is TGTGCCAGCAGCTCACGCGAACGGACAGGGTATTTGTCTGGGGCCAACGTCCTGACTTTC. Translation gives CASSSRERTGYLSGANVLTF.

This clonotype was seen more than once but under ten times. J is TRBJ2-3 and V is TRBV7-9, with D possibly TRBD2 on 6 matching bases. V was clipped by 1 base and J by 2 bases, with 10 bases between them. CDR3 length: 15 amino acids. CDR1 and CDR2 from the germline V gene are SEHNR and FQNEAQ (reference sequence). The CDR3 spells CASSLGGNPTDTQYF. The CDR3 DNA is TGTGCCAGCAGCTTAGGCGGGAACCCCACAGATACGCAGTATTTT.

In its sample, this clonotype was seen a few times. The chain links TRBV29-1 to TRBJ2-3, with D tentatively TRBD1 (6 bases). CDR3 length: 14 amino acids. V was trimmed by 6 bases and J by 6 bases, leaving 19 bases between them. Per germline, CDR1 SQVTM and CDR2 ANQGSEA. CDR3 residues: CSVWDTRAHDTQYF. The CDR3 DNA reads TGCAGCGTATGGGACACCCGGGCCCACGATACGCAGTATTTT.

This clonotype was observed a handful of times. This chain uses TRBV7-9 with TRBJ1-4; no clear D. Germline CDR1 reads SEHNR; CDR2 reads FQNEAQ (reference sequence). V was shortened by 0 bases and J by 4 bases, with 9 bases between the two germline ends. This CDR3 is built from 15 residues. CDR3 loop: CASSLAAGYNEKLFF. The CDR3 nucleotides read TGTGCCAGCAGCTTAGCGGCCGGGTATAATGAAAAACTGTTTTTT. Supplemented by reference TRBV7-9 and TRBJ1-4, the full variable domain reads DTGVSQNPRHKITKRGQNVTFRCDPISEHNRLYWYRQTLGQGPEFLTYFQNEAQLEKSRLLSDRFSAERPKGSFSTLEIQRTEQGDSAMYLCASSLAAGYNEKLFFGSGTQLSVL.

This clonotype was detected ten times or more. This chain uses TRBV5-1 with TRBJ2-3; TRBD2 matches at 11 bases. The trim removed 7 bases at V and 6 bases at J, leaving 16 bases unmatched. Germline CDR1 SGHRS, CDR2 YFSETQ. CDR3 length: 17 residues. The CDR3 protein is CASAPRPTSGIADTQYF. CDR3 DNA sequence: TGCGCCAGCGCCCCACGACCGACTAGCGGGATTGCGGATACGCAGTATTTT.

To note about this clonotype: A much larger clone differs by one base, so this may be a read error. The CDR3: CSVEADYEQYF. The CDR3 DNA follows: TGCAGCGTGGAAGCGGACTACGAGCAGTACTTC. The rearrangement links TRBV29-1 to TRBJ2-5; possibly TRBD2 for D (5 bases). The assigned J gene may be wrong: the sequence end matches TRBJ2-7 better. The CDR3 consists of 11 residues. Germline V lookup: CDR1 SQVTM, CDR2 ANQGSEA.

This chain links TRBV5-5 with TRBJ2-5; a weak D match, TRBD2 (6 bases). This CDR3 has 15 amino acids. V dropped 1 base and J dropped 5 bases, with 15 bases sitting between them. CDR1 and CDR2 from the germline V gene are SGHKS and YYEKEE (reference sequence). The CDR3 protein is CASSLWGDWRETQYF. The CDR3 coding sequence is TGTGCCAGCAGCTTGTGGGGGGACTGGAGGGAGACCCAGTACTTC.

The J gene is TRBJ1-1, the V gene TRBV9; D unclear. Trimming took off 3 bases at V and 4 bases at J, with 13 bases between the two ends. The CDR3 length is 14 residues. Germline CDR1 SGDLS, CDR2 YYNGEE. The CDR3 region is CASSAYRTFTEAFF. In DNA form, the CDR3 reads TGTGCCAGCAGCGCGTATCGGACGTTCACTGAAGCTTTCTTT.

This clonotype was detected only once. In DNA, the CDR3 is TGTGCCAGCAGTTACTCGGGACTAGTAGGCGGGAAGGATGAGCAGTTCTTC. Translated: CASSYSGLVGGKDEQFF. V gene TRBV6-6 combines with J gene TRBJ2-1; 8 nucleotides agree with TRBD2. The CDR3 spans 17 residues. V shed 0 bases, J shed 8 bases, and the junction held 12 bases outside the gene matches. The germline gives CDR1 MNHNY, CDR2 SVGAGI (reference sequence).

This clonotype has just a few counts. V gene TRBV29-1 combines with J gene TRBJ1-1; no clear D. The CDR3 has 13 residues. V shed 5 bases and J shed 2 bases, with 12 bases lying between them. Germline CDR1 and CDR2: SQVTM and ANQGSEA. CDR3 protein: CSVLISGNTEAFF. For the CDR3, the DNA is TGCAGCGTTCTAATATCGGGTAACACTGAAGCTTTCTTT.

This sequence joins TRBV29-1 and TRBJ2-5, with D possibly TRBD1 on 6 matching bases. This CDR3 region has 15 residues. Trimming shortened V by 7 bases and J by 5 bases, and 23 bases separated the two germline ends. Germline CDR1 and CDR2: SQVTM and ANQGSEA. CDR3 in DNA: TGCAGCGCTTGTCCCGGGGACACCTTCGGGGAGACCCAGTACTTC. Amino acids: CSACPGDTFGETQYF.

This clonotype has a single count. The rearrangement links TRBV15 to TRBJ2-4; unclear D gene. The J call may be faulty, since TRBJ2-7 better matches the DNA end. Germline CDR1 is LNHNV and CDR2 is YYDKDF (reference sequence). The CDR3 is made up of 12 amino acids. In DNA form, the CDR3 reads TGTGCCACCAGCAGAGACCTAGACGAGCAGTACTTC. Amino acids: CATSRDLDEQYF.

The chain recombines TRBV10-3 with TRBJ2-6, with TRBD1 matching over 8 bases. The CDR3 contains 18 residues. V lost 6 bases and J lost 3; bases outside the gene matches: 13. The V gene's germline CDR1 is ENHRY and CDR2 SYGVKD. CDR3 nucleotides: TGTGCCATCAGGGGGACTCGGACAGGGATAATTGGGGCCAACGTCCTGACTTTC. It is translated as CAIRGTRTGIIGANVLTF.

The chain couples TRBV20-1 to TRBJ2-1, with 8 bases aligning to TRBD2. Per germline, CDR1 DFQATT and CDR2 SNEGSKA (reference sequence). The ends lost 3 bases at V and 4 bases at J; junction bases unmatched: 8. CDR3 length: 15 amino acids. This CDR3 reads CSASSGLAEYNEQFF. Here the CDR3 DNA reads TGCAGTGCTAGTTCAGGACTAGCAGAATACAATGAGCAGTTCTTC.